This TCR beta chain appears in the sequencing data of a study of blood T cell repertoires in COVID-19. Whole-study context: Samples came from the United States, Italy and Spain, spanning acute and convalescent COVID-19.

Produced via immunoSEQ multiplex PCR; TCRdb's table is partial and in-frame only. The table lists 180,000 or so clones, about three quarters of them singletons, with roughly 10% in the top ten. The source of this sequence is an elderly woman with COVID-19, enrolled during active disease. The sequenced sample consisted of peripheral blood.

The CDR3 nucleotides read TGTGCCAGCAGCTTACATCCCAGGTCCGGAGCTTTCTTT. As protein: CASSLHPRSGAFF. The chain uses TRBV7-2 and TRBJ1-1; the D is unclear. The V gene lost 2 bases and the J gene lost 10 bases, with 14 bases spanning the gap. This CDR3 is built from 13 residues. Germline CDR1 SGHTA, CDR2 FQGNSA.